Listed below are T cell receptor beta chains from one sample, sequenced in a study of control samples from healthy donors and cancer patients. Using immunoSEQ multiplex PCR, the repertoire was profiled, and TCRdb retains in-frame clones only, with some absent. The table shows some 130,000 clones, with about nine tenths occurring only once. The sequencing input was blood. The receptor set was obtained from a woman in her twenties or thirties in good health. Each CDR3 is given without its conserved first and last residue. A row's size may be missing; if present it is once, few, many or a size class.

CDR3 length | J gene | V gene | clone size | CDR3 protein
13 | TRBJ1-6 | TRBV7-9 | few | ASSLGWGPNSPLH
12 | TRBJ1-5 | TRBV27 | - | ASSYGGSNQPQH
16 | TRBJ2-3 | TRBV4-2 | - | ASSQEVSGSLATDTQY
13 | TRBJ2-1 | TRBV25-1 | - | ASSAPKGSVAEQF
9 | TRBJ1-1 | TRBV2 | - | ATTGDTEAF
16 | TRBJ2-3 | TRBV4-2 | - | ASSQKAGTSGYTDTQY
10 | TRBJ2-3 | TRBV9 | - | ASSPMRDTQY
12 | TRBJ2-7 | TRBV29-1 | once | SVEGPGQAYEQY
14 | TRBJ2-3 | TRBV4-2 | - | ASSRVPGPSTDTQY
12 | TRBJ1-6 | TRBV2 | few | ASGEDGYNSPLH
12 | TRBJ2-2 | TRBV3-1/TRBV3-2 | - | ASSQDLDDGELF
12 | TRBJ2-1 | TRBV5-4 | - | ASSPSGMGYEQF
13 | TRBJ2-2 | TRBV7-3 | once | ASSQSGTNTGELF
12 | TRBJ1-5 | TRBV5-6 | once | ASSSDRRDQPQH
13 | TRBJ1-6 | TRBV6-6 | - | ASSYLGPLNSPLH
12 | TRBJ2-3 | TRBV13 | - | ATKRTGVTDTQY
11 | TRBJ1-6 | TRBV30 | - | AWSVQGNSPLH
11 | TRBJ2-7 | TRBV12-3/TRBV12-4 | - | ASSLGSVWEQY
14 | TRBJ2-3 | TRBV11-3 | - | ASSFSFSGTTDTQY
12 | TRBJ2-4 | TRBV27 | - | ASSLKLQGAREY
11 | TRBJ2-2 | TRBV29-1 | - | SATLLGPGELF
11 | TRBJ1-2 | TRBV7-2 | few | ASSFKGNYGYT
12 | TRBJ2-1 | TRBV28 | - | ASRGASGSNEQF
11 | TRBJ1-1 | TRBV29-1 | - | SVEVSRRTEAF
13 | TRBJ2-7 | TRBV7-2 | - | ASSPYTAGGYEQY
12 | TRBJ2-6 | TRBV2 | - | ASCGDSGANVLT
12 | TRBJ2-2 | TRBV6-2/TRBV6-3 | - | ASSSLDHTGELF
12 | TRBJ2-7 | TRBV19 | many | ASSIGGTTYEQY
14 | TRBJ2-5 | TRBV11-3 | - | ASSDGTVSYQETQY
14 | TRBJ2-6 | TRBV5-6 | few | ASSLRLSSGANVLT
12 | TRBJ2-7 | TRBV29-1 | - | SVEDPRVRDEQY
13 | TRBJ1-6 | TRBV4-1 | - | ASSQGAPGSSPLH
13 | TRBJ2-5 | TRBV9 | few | ASTRGLAGEETQY
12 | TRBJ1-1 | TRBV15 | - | ATSRGDLNTEAF
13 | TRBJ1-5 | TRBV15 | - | ATSRAGGRNQPQH
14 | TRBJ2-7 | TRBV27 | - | ASSSLWGTSSYEQY
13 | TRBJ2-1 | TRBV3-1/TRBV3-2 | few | ASSQGLLPTNEQF
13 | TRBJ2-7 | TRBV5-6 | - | ASSPQTGGAYEQY
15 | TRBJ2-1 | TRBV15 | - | ATSRDGDGSSYNEQF
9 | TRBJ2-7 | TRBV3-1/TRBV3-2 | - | ASSVKGEQY
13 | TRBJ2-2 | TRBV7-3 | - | ASSLLGGHPGELF
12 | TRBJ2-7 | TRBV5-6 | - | ASSLGGSTYEQY
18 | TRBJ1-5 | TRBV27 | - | ASSPRPPGLLIGAKQPQH
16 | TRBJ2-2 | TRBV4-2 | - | ASSQEASLASGWGELF
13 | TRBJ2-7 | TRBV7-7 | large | ASSPGQGASYEQY
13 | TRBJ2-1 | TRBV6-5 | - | ASSSLAGPYNEQF
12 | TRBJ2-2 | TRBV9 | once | ASSVVSRTGELF
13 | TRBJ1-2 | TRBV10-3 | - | AISGPEGSIYGYT
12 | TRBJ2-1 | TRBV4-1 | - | ASSPGLAGYEQF
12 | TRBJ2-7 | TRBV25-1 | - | ASSAPGTAYEQY
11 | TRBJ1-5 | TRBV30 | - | AWNRQGDQPQH
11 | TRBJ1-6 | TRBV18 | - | ASSLDFNSPLH
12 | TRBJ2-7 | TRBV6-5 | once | ASGAESFSYEQY
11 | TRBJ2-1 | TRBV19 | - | ASSIGQNNEQF
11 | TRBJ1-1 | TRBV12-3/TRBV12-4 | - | ASSSHVNTEAF
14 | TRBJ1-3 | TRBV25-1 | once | ASSEYSAGSGNTIY
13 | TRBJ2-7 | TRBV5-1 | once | ASSPSHRGSYEQY